Sequencing of this T cell receptor (beta chain) was carried out in a study of blood T cell repertoires in COVID-19. About the research overall: The United States, Italy and Spain supplied acute and convalescent COVID-19 samples.

The CDR3 extends over 14 amino acids. The germline CDR1 and CDR2 sequences are WSHSY and SAAADI. J gave up 6 bases and V 8 bases, and 9 bases lay outside the gene matches. Original processing notes: Reference gene primer amplification gave estimated nucleated cell counts. Some clones are missing from TCRdb's copy, which holds only in-frame ones; the method was immunoSEQ multiplex PCR. That table is the source of V, J and clone size, and D and trimming were worked out from the DNA. The sample carries more than 250,000 clones, around 84% recorded once. The receptor comes from a woman aged 18-29 years who had recovered from COVID-19. Sequences were obtained from PBMCs or T cells enriched from blood (not recorded which). The V gene is TRBV10-2, the J gene TRBJ1-4; 7 positions agree with TRBD1. CDR3 nucleotides: TGCGCCAGCTATCAACAGGGGAGAGATGAAAAACTGTTTTTT. It yields the protein CASYQQGRDEKLFF.